This TCR beta chain is from a study of chemoradiotherapy in HPV16-positive cancers. The study's findings and limits: For HPV16-positive patients, expanding HPV-responsive T cells associated with longer recurrence-free survival.

Details on this clone: The target antigen is unknown.

Produced via immunoSEQ multiplex PCR; TCRdb's table is partial and in-frame only. This sample has about 53,000 clones, with under 95% found just once. This clonotype originated in a human donor with HPV-associated anogenital cancer. The sample in question was blood, obtained from a patient who underwent chemoradiotherapy.

As DNA, the CDR3 is TGTGCCAGCAGCTTGGGGGGGGAACAGCCCCAGCATTTT. Translated: CASSLGGEQPQHF. The rearrangement joins TRBV5-6 to TRBJ1-5; D is possibly TRBD1 (5 bases). The ends were cut back, 0 bases at V and 7 bases at J, with 8 bases in the middle. The V gene's germline CDR1 is SGHDT and CDR2 YYEEEE. The CDR3 contains 13 residues.